Listed below are T cell receptor beta chains from one sample, sequenced in a study of cytomegalovirus exposure and HLA in healthy donors. Assay used: immunoSEQ multiplex PCR; TCRdb lists only in-frame clones, some missing. The sample has fewer than 45,000 clones; more than 80% are singletons. The sequenced material came from PBMCs. The source is a male donor in good health and CMV-seronegative. Each CDR3 is given with its conserved first and last residue. D genes are given only for firm matches. Expanded clones get a size class; other rows say once, few or many, or leave the size out.

size	D	V	J	DNA	CDR3
NA	NA	TRBV4-1	TRBJ2-3	TGCGCCAGCAGCCAAGAGTCGGGGGGCCGGACAGATACGCAGTATTTT	CASSQESGGRTDTQYF
NA	NA	TRBV2	TRBJ1-1	TGTGCCAGCAGCCCTTCAGGGGAAGCTTTCTTT	CASSPSGEAFF
NA	TRBD1	TRBV6-1	TRBJ1-5	TGTGCCAGCAGAACCACAGGGGGCTTAGGTCAGCCCCAGCATTTT	CASRTTGGLGQPQHF
NA	TRBD1	TRBV5-1	TRBJ1-5	TGCGCCAGCAGCTCCGGACAGGGCGAGCCCCAGCATTTT	CASSSGQGEPQHF
once	NA	TRBV7-6	TRBJ2-1	TGTGCCAGCGGATCATCACAGGGCCTCAGCTCCTACAATGAGCAGTTCTTC	CASGSSQGLSSYNEQFF
once	TRBD1	TRBV30	TRBJ1-1	TGTGCCTGGAGTGGGGACAGGATTTTGAACACTGAAGCTTTCTTT	CAWSGDRILNTEAFF
NA	NA	TRBV6-5	TRBJ2-7	TGTGCCAGCAGTCGGAGGGGGCAAGAGCAGTACTTC	CASSRRGQEQYF
NA	NA	TRBV6-5	TRBJ1-2	TGTGCCAGCAGTTACTCGGCAGTCTCAGCTAACTATGGCTACACCTTC	CASSYSAVSANYGYTF
NA	NA	TRBV10-2	TRBJ2-3	TGCGCCAGCAGTGAGTCGGGAGTCATAAGCACAGATACGCAGTATTTT	CASSESGVISTDTQYF
NA	NA	TRBV2	TRBJ1-5	TGTGCCAGCAGCGGACGGATCGAGGGGCCCCAGCATTTT	CASSGRIEGPQHF
once	NA	TRBV5-1	TRBJ1-4	TGCGCCAGCAGCTCGGAAAGCAGGGGCAGAGGACTGTTTTTT	CASSSESRGRGLFF
NA	NA	TRBV6-5	TRBJ1-6	TGTGCCACCCAGGGCAGAAATAATTCACCCCTCCACTTT	CATQGRNNSPLHF
once	NA	TRBV7-9	TRBJ2-7	TGTGCCAGCAGCTTACTTGCGGAGCAGTACTTC	CASSLLAEQYF
NA	NA	TRBV5-1	TRBJ2-3	TGCGCCAGCAGCTCCCGACTCGGTCCGGATACGCAGTATTTT	CASSSRLGPDTQYF